The clone carrying this T cell receptor (beta chain) was picked up a small number of times. Its specificity is unknown. Diagnoses were made from clinical symptoms, serum measures (thyroxine and TRAb), thyroid ultrasound and orbital computed tomography. Trimming removed 8 bases from V and 5 bases from J, with 14 bases in between. The CDR3 has 13 amino acids. These data are taken from a study of T cells in Graves' hyperthyroidism and ophthalmopathy. Study-wide results and limits: Expanded thyroid clonotypes (above 0.001) were mostly also found in blood.

Researchers took RNA transcripts and amplified the TCR beta CDR3 regions from them. The HTBI primer set drove a first-round RT-PCR of the TCR CDR3. Each CDR3 protein gets one entry after TCRdb re-called the multiplex PCR reads with MiXCR. The sample carries under 350,000 distinct CDR3 sequences, 15% to 20% recorded once. V and J are TRBV12-3 or TRBV12-4 and TRBJ2-3; tentative D call: TRBD2 (7 bases). Sequenced input: blood. The TCR originated in a woman aged 50 to 65 with Graves' hyperthyroidism. The CDR3, as DNA: TGTGCCAGCGCGCAAGGGGGGGAAGATACGCAGTATTTT. This gives the protein CASAQGGEDTQYF.